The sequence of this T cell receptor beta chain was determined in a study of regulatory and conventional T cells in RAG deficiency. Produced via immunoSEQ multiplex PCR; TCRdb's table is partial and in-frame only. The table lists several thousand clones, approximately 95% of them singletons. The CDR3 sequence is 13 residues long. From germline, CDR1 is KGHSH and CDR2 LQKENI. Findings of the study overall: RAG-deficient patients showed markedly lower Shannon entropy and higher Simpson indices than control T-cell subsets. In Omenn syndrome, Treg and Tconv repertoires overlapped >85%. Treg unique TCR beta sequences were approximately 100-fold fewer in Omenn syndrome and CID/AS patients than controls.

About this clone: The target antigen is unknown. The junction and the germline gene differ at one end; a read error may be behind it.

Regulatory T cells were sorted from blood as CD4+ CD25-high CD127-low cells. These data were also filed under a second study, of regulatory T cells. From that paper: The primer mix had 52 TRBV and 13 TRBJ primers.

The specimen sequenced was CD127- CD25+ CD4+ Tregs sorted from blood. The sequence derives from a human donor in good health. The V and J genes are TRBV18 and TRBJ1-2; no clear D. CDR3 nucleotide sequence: TGTGCCAGCTCACTGGAAATGACTTATGGCTCCACCTTC. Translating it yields CASSLEMTYGSTF. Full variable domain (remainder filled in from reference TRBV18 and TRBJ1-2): NAGVMQNPRHLVRRRGQEARLRCSPMKGHSHVYWYRQLPEEGLKFMVYLQKENIIDESGMPKERFSAEFPKEGPSILRIQQVVRGDSAAYFCASSLEMTYGSTFGSGTRLTVV.